This T cell receptor beta chain stems from a study of PD-1 blockade in classical Hodgkin lymphoma. Each and every patient relapsed after autologous stem cell transplantation, and patients got differing brentuximab vedotin exposure. This CDR3 has 19 amino acids. Sequenced by immunoSEQ multiplex PCR; TCRdb stores in-frame clones only, minus some. Of about 21,000 clones listed, less than 80% were seen once; the top ten hold about 22%. The rearrangement uses TRBV21-1 and TRBJ2-5; TRBD2 was called by the table and not checked on the DNA. TRBV21-1 is noted as a pseudogene. Sequencing was performed on peripheral blood mononuclear cells (PBMCs), taken at baseline. The TCR was taken from a human donor with classical Hodgkin lymphoma. CDR3 coding DNA: TGTGCCAGCAGCAAACCCTTACGATACCCACTTATTACTCCCCTAACCCAGTACTTC. It translates to CASSKPLRYPLITPLTQYF.